A selection of T cell receptor beta chains follows, all from one sample in a study of human T cells and chemical hapten exposure. MiXCR, run by TCRdb on the RACE reads, gives a single entry per CDR3 protein. The data show about 50,000 distinct CDR3 sequences, roughly 4.5% seen once. The sequencing input was whole blood. These receptors were collected from a female donor in good health. Some clones in this sample may be carry-over from other donors' samples. CDR3s include the opening cysteine and the closing phenylalanine or tryptophan. D genes are given only for firm matches. Expanded clones are given a class, and other clones once, few, many or no size at all.

CDR3 DNA: TGTGCCAGCAGCTTATCAGGGCCGAGCAATCAGCCCCAGCATTTT; CDR3 protein: CASSLSGPSNQPQHF; D gene: NA; clone size: few; J gene: TRBJ1-5; V gene: TRBV7-2
CDR3 DNA: TGTGCCAGCAACCTTGGGGGGGGAGGGGCCTCGTTGGCTTTCTTT; CDR3 protein: CASNLGGGGASLAFF; D gene: NA; clone size: many; J gene: TRBJ1-1; V gene: TRBV2
CDR3 DNA: TGTGCCAGCAGCCTCACGACACGGGCCAACGTCCTGACTTTC; CDR3 protein: CASSLTTRANVLTF; D gene: NA; clone size: many; J gene: TRBJ2-6; V gene: TRBV11-1
CDR3 DNA: TGTGCCAGCAGTTTCTCAGGGGGCCCAACTAATGAAAAACTGTTTTTT; CDR3 protein: CASSFSGGPTNEKLFF; D gene: TRBD1; clone size: many; J gene: TRBJ1-4; V gene: TRBV28
CDR3 DNA: TGTGCCAGCAGCCTTTACCGGGACAGGCGAGTTTTT; CDR3 protein: CASSLYRDRRVF; D gene: TRBD1; clone size: few; J gene: TRBJ1-4; V gene: TRBV4-2
CDR3 DNA: TGTGCCAGCAGCCAAGTCGGAGGGGACAGGGCATTACTCCACTCCTACAATGAGCAGTTCTTC; CDR3 protein: CASSQVGGDRALLHSYNEQFF; D gene: TRBD1; clone size: many; J gene: TRBJ2-1; V gene: TRBV14
CDR3 DNA: TGTGCCAGCAGCCAAGATAGGCTAGCGGGGGCCTTCGAGGTCGGGGAGCTGTTTTTT; CDR3 protein: CASSQDRLAGAFEVGELFF; D gene: TRBD2; clone size: many; J gene: TRBJ2-2; V gene: TRBV4-2
CDR3 DNA: TGCAGCGTTGAAGACAGGGTTAGCACAGATACGCAGTATTTT; CDR3 protein: CSVEDRVSTDTQYF; D gene: NA; clone size: NA; J gene: TRBJ2-3; V gene: TRBV29-1
CDR3 DNA: TGTGCCAGCAGCTTGGCTACTAGCGGGGCATACAATGAGCAGTTCTTC; CDR3 protein: CASSLATSGAYNEQFF; D gene: TRBD2; clone size: few; J gene: TRBJ2-1; V gene: TRBV5-4
CDR3 DNA: TGTGCCAGCAGTGTCGGCGCGGGCACTGAAGCTTTCTTT; CDR3 protein: CASSVGAGTEAFF; D gene: NA; clone size: many; J gene: TRBJ1-1; V gene: TRBV2
CDR3 DNA: TGTGCCAGCAGTTTTCAGCGGGGGGGAGAAGAGACCCAGTACTTC; CDR3 protein: CASSFQRGGEETQYF; D gene: TRBD2; clone size: NA; J gene: TRBJ2-5; V gene: TRBV6-5
CDR3 DNA: TGTGCCAGCAGTTCGCGGACAGGGGCGAAGCCCCAGCATTTT; CDR3 protein: CASSSRTGAKPQHF; D gene: TRBD1; clone size: many; J gene: TRBJ1-5; V gene: TRBV6-2/TRBV6-3
CDR3 DNA: TGTGCCAGCAGCAGTGGGACAGGGGAAAAACTGTTTTTT; CDR3 protein: CASSSGTGEKLFF; D gene: TRBD1; clone size: many; J gene: TRBJ1-4; V gene: TRBV7-9
CDR3 DNA: TGTGCCAGCAGCCAAGATGGTGACACAGCCATGAACACTGAAGCTTTCTTT; CDR3 protein: CASSQDGDTAMNTEAFF; D gene: NA; clone size: few; J gene: TRBJ1-1; V gene: TRBV3-1
CDR3 DNA: TGTGCCAGCAGCAGGACACTTAACTATGGCTACACCTTC; CDR3 protein: CASSRTLNYGYTF; D gene: NA; clone size: many; J gene: TRBJ1-2; V gene: TRBV9
CDR3 DNA: TGTGCCAGCAGTTCCCGAGCCGGTAGCGCCCACACTGAAGCTTTCTTT; CDR3 protein: CASSSRAGSAHTEAFF; D gene: NA; clone size: many; J gene: TRBJ1-1; V gene: TRBV12-3/TRBV12-4
CDR3 DNA: TGTGCCAGCAGTGCCGGGGGGTATTTCTACAATGAGCAGTTCTTC; CDR3 protein: CASSAGGYFYNEQFF; D gene: TRBD2; clone size: many; J gene: TRBJ2-1; V gene: TRBV27
CDR3 DNA: TGTGCCAGCAGTCCACAGGGGGGGCGCGGCTACACCTTC; CDR3 protein: CASSPQGGRGYTF; D gene: TRBD1; clone size: many; J gene: TRBJ1-2; V gene: TRBV27
CDR3 DNA: TGTGCCAGCAGCTCAAACGGGGCGAAGAGAGAGACCCAGTACTTC; CDR3 protein: CASSSNGAKRETQYF; D gene: NA; clone size: many; J gene: TRBJ2-5; V gene: TRBV7-8
CDR3 DNA: TGCGCCAGCACCAACACAGGGGGCGTAGAGCGGACTGAAGCTTTCTTT; CDR3 protein: CASTNTGGVERTEAFF; D gene: TRBD1; clone size: NA; J gene: TRBJ1-1; V gene: TRBV5-1
CDR3 DNA: TGTGCCAGCAGTTTAATTAGGAACACTGAAGCTTTCTTT; CDR3 protein: CASSLIRNTEAFF; D gene: NA; clone size: many; J gene: TRBJ1-1; V gene: TRBV12-3/TRBV12-4
CDR3 DNA: TGCAGTGCTGGGACTAGGAGCAGCAATGAGCAGTTCTTC; CDR3 protein: CSAGTRSSNEQFF; D gene: TRBD2; clone size: many; J gene: TRBJ2-1; V gene: TRBV20-1
CDR3 DNA: TGTGCCAGCAGCCAGAACCCGGGACTAGCGGCCTTTCGCACAGATACGCAGTATTTT; CDR3 protein: CASSQNPGLAAFRTDTQYF; D gene: TRBD2; clone size: many; J gene: TRBJ2-3; V gene: TRBV4-2
CDR3 DNA: TGCGCCAGCAGCCCCTCCGGGAACACCGGGGAGCTGTTTTTT; CDR3 protein: CASSPSGNTGELFF; D gene: NA; clone size: NA; J gene: TRBJ2-2; V gene: TRBV5-1
CDR3 DNA: TGCAGTGCTAGTCTAGGACAGCGTGGCTACACCTTC; CDR3 protein: CSASLGQRGYTF; D gene: NA; clone size: many; J gene: TRBJ1-2; V gene: TRBV20-1
CDR3 DNA: TGCGCCAGCAGCTTGGCAGGGTTGGGCTCACCCCTCCACTTT; CDR3 protein: CASSLAGLGSPLHF; D gene: NA; clone size: many; J gene: TRBJ1-6; V gene: TRBV5-1
CDR3 DNA: TGTGCCAGCAGCCAAGATAGTGACCGTTTCTCCTACGAGCAGTACTTC; CDR3 protein: CASSQDSDRFSYEQYF; D gene: NA; clone size: NA; J gene: TRBJ2-7; V gene: TRBV4-2
CDR3 DNA: TGTGCCAGCAGCCAAGACGGGAATAATCAGCCCCAGCATTTT; CDR3 protein: CASSQDGNNQPQHF; D gene: NA; clone size: NA; J gene: TRBJ1-5; V gene: TRBV4-2
CDR3 DNA: TGTGCCAGCAGATGGGACAGGGGGCAGTGGAACACTGAAGCTTTCTTT; CDR3 protein: CASRWDRGQWNTEAFF; D gene: TRBD1; clone size: many; J gene: TRBJ1-1; V gene: TRBV7-2
CDR3 DNA: TGCAGTGCTAGGGACTCACCGGGACAGGGCGGCCGCTACACCTTC; CDR3 protein: CSARDSPGQGGRYTF; D gene: TRBD1; clone size: few; J gene: TRBJ1-2; V gene: TRBV20-1
CDR3 DNA: TGCAGTGCTACCCCTTGGGGGACAAGAACCAAACACAATGAGCAGTTCTTC; CDR3 protein: CSATPWGTRTKHNEQFF; D gene: NA; clone size: many; J gene: TRBJ2-1; V gene: TRBV20-1
CDR3 DNA: TGTGCCAGCAGTTCCCCCGCCGGCGGAGTCTATAATTCACCCCTCCACTTT; CDR3 protein: CASSSPAGGVYNSPLHF; D gene: NA; clone size: many; J gene: TRBJ1-6; V gene: TRBV28
CDR3 DNA: TGTGCCAGCAGCTTAGGGCATGAGGACAACTATGGCTACACCTTC; CDR3 protein: CASSLGHEDNYGYTF; D gene: NA; clone size: NA; J gene: TRBJ1-2; V gene: TRBV7-9
CDR3 DNA: TGCAGTGCTATAGCGGGGGGGCGCAGTAGCTCCTACAATGAGCAGTTCTTC; CDR3 protein: CSAIAGGRSSSYNEQFF; D gene: TRBD2; clone size: NA; J gene: TRBJ2-1; V gene: TRBV20-1
CDR3 DNA: TGTGCCAGCAGTTACTCTCTTCTTGACGTTCAGGGGGCCAATGGCTACACCTTC; CDR3 protein: CASSYSLLDVQGANGYTF; D gene: TRBD1; clone size: many; J gene: TRBJ1-2; V gene: TRBV6-6
CDR3 DNA: TGCGCCAGCAGCCAAGGCCCGACAGATTCGTACAATGAGCAGTTCTTC; CDR3 protein: CASSQGPTDSYNEQFF; D gene: NA; clone size: many; J gene: TRBJ2-1; V gene: TRBV4-1
CDR3 DNA: TGCAGTGCGAGTACACTCTATAATTCACCCCTCCACTTT; CDR3 protein: CSASTLYNSPLHF; D gene: NA; clone size: few; J gene: TRBJ1-6; V gene: TRBV20-1
CDR3 DNA: TGTGCCAGCAGTTACTCAAAGTCCTATGAGCAGTTCTTC; CDR3 protein: CASSYSKSYEQFF; D gene: NA; clone size: many; J gene: TRBJ2-1; V gene: TRBV6-6
CDR3 DNA: TGTGCCAGCAGCTTGGCAAGATATAGCAATCAGCCCCAGCATTTT; CDR3 protein: CASSLARYSNQPQHF; D gene: NA; clone size: few; J gene: TRBJ1-5; V gene: TRBV5-4
CDR3 DNA: TGCGCCAGCAATCCGGGGAGATCTGAGCAGTTCTTC; CDR3 protein: CASNPGRSEQFF; D gene: NA; clone size: few; J gene: TRBJ2-1; V gene: TRBV10-2
CDR3 DNA: TGTGCCAGCTCTGTAGACATGACCTACGAGCAGTACTTC; CDR3 protein: CASSVDMTYEQYF; D gene: NA; clone size: many; J gene: TRBJ2-7; V gene: TRBV18
CDR3 DNA: TGCGCCAGCAGCCACACGACAGGGGCAGAGACCCAGTACTTC; CDR3 protein: CASSHTTGAETQYF; D gene: TRBD1; clone size: many; J gene: TRBJ2-5; V gene: TRBV4-3
CDR3 DNA: TGTGCCAGCAGCTGGACAGGGAGGGACCCCGGGGAGCTGTTTTTT; CDR3 protein: CASSWTGRDPGELFF; D gene: NA; clone size: many; J gene: TRBJ2-2; V gene: TRBV28
CDR3 DNA: TGCAGTGCTAGTTTAATCGGCAGCTCCTACGAGCAGTACTTC; CDR3 protein: CSASLIGSSYEQYF; D gene: NA; clone size: many; J gene: TRBJ2-7; V gene: TRBV20-1
CDR3 DNA: TGTGCCAGCCTACCAGGGGGGAGAGGGTCCTACGAGCAGTACTTC; CDR3 protein: CASLPGGRGSYEQYF; D gene: NA; clone size: many; J gene: TRBJ2-7; V gene: TRBV6-5
CDR3 DNA: TGTGCCATCAGTGATCCCCCACGCCGGGGGGGCACAGATACGCAGTATTTT; CDR3 protein: CAISDPPRRGGTDTQYF; D gene: TRBD2; clone size: many; J gene: TRBJ2-3; V gene: TRBV10-3
CDR3 DNA: TGCAGTGCTAGAGACCCTAGCGGGGGTAAGGTAAACAATGAGCAGTTCTTC; CDR3 protein: CSARDPSGGKVNNEQFF; D gene: TRBD2; clone size: many; J gene: TRBJ2-1; V gene: TRBV20-1
CDR3 DNA: TGTGCCACATCCCAGGACCTCACAGGGGACCCCTACGAGCAGTACTTC; CDR3 protein: CATSQDLTGDPYEQYF; D gene: TRBD1; clone size: few; J gene: TRBJ2-7; V gene: TRBV10-3
CDR3 DNA: TGTGCCAGCGGAACTCAGCCCCAGCATTTT; CDR3 protein: CASGTQPQHF; D gene: NA; clone size: many; J gene: TRBJ1-5; V gene: TRBV6-6
CDR3 DNA: TGCAGTGCTAGTGGGGCAGGAAGGACTGAAGCTTTCTTT; CDR3 protein: CSASGAGRTEAFF; D gene: NA; clone size: many; J gene: TRBJ1-1; V gene: TRBV20-1
CDR3 DNA: TGTGCCAGCAGCCCCCGTACGAACACTGAAGCTTTCTTT; CDR3 protein: CASSPRTNTEAFF; D gene: NA; clone size: few; J gene: TRBJ1-1; V gene: TRBV9
CDR3 DNA: TGCAGTGCTAGAGGAACTAGCGGGGGGGTGTCAGATACGCAGTATTTT; CDR3 protein: CSARGTSGGVSDTQYF; D gene: TRBD2; clone size: many; J gene: TRBJ2-3; V gene: TRBV20-1
CDR3 DNA: TGTGCCAGCTTGGGGCTAGCGTACAATGAGCAGTTCTTC; CDR3 protein: CASLGLAYNEQFF; D gene: NA; clone size: NA; J gene: TRBJ2-1; V gene: TRBV14
CDR3 DNA: TGCGCCAGCAGCGACCGGGACAGGGTCAACACTGAAGCTTTCTTT; CDR3 protein: CASSDRDRVNTEAFF; D gene: TRBD1; clone size: many; J gene: TRBJ1-1; V gene: TRBV5-1
CDR3 DNA: TGCGCCAGCAGCCAGGGACTAGCGGGCCGGGCGTTAGAGACCCAGTACTTC; CDR3 protein: CASSQGLAGRALETQYF; D gene: TRBD2; clone size: many; J gene: TRBJ2-5; V gene: TRBV4-3
CDR3 DNA: TGTGCCAGCAGCCAAGAAGCCCCCAAAGCCTACAATGAGCAGTTCTTC; CDR3 protein: CASSQEAPKAYNEQFF; D gene: NA; clone size: many; J gene: TRBJ2-1; V gene: TRBV4-2
CDR3 DNA: TGTGCCAGCAGCTTGTTGTCGGAGCCCTCCCCGGATACGCAGTATTTT; CDR3 protein: CASSLLSEPSPDTQYF; D gene: NA; clone size: many; J gene: TRBJ2-3; V gene: TRBV5-5
CDR3 DNA: TGTGCCAGCAGCTTAGGGGTAGACTTAGACTATGGCTACACCTTC; CDR3 protein: CASSLGVDLDYGYTF; D gene: NA; clone size: many; J gene: TRBJ1-2; V gene: TRBV7-6
CDR3 DNA: TGTGCCAGCAGGCTGGGTTCAGGGGGAGCCGGGCTCTCCTACGAGCAGTACTTC; CDR3 protein: CASRLGSGGAGLSYEQYF; D gene: TRBD1; clone size: NA; J gene: TRBJ2-7; V gene: TRBV12-3/TRBV12-4
CDR3 DNA: TGCGCCAGCAGAGCAACGGGGCTCGCAGATACGCAGTATTTT; CDR3 protein: CASRATGLADTQYF; D gene: NA; clone size: many; J gene: TRBJ2-3; V gene: TRBV5-1